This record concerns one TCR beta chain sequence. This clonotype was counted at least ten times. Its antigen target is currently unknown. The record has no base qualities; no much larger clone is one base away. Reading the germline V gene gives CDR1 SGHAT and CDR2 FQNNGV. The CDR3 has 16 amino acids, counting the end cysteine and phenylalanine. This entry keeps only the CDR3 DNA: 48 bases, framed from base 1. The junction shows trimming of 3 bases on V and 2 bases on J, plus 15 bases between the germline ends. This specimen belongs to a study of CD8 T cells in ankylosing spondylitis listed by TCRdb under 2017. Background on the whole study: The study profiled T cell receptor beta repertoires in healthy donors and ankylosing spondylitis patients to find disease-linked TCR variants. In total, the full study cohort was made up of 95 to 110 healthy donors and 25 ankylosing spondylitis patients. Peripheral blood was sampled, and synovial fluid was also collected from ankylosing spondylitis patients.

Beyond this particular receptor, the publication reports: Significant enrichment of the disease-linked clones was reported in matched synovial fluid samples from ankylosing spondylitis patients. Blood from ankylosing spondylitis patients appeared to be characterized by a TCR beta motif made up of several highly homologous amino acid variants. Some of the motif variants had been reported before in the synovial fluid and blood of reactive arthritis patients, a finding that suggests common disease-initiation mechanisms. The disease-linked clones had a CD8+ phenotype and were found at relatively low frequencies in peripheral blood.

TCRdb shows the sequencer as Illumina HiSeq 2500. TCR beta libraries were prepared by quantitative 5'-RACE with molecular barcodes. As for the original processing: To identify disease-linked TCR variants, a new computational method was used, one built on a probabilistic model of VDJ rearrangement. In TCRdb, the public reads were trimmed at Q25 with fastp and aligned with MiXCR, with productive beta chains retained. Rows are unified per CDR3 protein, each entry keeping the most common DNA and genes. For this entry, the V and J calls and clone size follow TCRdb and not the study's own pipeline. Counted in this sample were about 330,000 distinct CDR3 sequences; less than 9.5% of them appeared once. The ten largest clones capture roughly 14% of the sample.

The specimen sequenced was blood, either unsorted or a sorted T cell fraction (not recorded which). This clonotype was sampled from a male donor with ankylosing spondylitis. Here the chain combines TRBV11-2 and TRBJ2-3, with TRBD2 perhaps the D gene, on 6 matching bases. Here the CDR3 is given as CASSFRGSGITDTQYF. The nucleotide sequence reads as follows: TGTGCCAGCAGCTTTAGGGGTAGCGGAATCACAGATACGCAGTATTTT.